A selection of T cell receptor beta chains follows, all from one sample in a study of PD-1 blockade in classical Hodgkin lymphoma. TCRdb keeps only in-frame clones here, not all; method: immunoSEQ multiplex PCR. The sample includes fewer than 90,000 clones, around 90% of them seen just once. The material sequenced was peripheral blood mononuclear cells (PBMCs), taken at baseline. These receptors originate from a human donor with classical Hodgkin lymphoma. Both conserved end residues are part of each CDR3. A D gene is named only where the DNA matches it firmly. Rows give clone size only sometimes, using once, few, many, or a class for an expanded clone.

cdr3_nt cdr3_aa j_call d_call clone_size v_call
TGCGCCAGCACTACCGGGACTAGTTTTTCAGACTACAATGAGCAGTTCTTC CASTTGTSFSDYNEQFF TRBJ2-1 TRBD2 . TRBV5-1
TGCGCCAGCACCGGAACATGGCCTTCGGAAAAACTGTTTTTT CASTGTWPSEKLFF TRBJ1-4 . . TRBV10-2
TGTGCCAGCAGCCCCCGTTATAGACAGGGGGCGGAGGGGGCCAACGTCCTGACTTTC CASSPRYRQGAEGANVLTF TRBJ2-6 TRBD1 . TRBV7-9
TGTGCCAGCAGTCTCACAGGGGGAGGCGAGACCCAGTACTTC CASSLTGGGETQYF TRBJ2-5 TRBD1 . TRBV27
TGTGCCAGCAGTTACGCGCCCGCCACCGGGGAGCTGTTTTTT CASSYAPATGELFF TRBJ2-2 . . TRBV6-5
TGTGCCAGCAGTACGAGACTAGCGGAAGTGCAGTTCTTC CASSTRLAEVQFF TRBJ2-1 TRBD2 . TRBV6-5
TGTGCCAGCAGCTTTTCCAGGGGGAACTACGAGCAGTACTTC CASSFSRGNYEQYF TRBJ2-7 TRBD1 . TRBV11-2
TGTGCCAGCAGCGTGGGGACAGGGAACAATCAGCCCCAGCATTTT CASSVGTGNNQPQHF TRBJ1-5 TRBD1 . TRBV9
TGCGCCCGCAGCACCGGAGGCGGGCCTCGCACAGATACGCAGTATTTT CARSTGGGPRTDTQYF TRBJ2-3 . . TRBV5-1
TGTGCCAGCAGCTTAGAGTTGGGAGATACGCAGTATTTT CASSLELGDTQYF TRBJ2-3 . . TRBV7-2
TGTGCCAGCAGTTGGGAACAGACGAACACTGAAGCTTTCTTT CASSWEQTNTEAFF TRBJ1-1 . once TRBV28
TGTGCCAGTGCGATAACAGGGAGCGTTACAGCTAACTATGGCTACACCTTC CASAITGSVTANYGYTF TRBJ1-2 . . TRBV19
TGTGCCAGCAGCTTAGGTACTAGCGGGACTTACAATGAGCAGTTCTTC CASSLGTSGTYNEQFF TRBJ2-1 TRBD2 few TRBV11-3
TGTGCCAGCAGCTTTTCGAATCAGCCCCAGCATTTT CASSFSNQPQHF TRBJ1-5 . . TRBV7-9
TGTGCCAGCAGCTCGGGGGCAGGGCGGTCGGACACTGAAGCTTTCTTT CASSSGAGRSDTEAFF TRBJ1-1 . . TRBV5-4
TGTGCCAGCAGCTCCTGGGGGCCCCAAGAGACCCAGTACTTC CASSSWGPQETQYF TRBJ2-5 . . TRBV28
TGTGCCAGCAGTCTGACAGCGGGAATTATCCAAGAGACCCAGTACTTC CASSLTAGIIQETQYF TRBJ2-5 TRBD2 . TRBV28
TGTGCCAGCAGCGCCGGTAGGGGAGGGATTGAAGCTTTCTTT CASSAGRGGIEAFF TRBJ1-1 . . TRBV9
TGCAGCGGGGGGGAGGGGGGGAACACTGAAGCTTTCTTT CSGGEGGNTEAFF TRBJ1-1 . . TRBV29-1
TGCGCCAGCAGCTTGGATATGGGGGGGAGCTCCTACGAGCAGTACTTC CASSLDMGGSSYEQYF TRBJ2-7 TRBD2 . TRBV5-1
TGCGCCAGCAGCTTCGAAAGCGGGAGGTACGAGCAGTACTTC CASSFESGRYEQYF TRBJ2-7 TRBD2 . TRBV5-1
TGTGCCAGCAGTTTGCTAGCGGGAGGAGGGAGGGAGACCCAGTACTTC CASSLLAGGGRETQYF TRBJ2-5 TRBD2 . TRBV27
TGTGCCAGCACCTTAGACAGCGCCGCTGGAAACACCATATATTTT CASTLDSAAGNTIYF TRBJ1-3 . once TRBV11-2